The rows below give T cell receptor beta chains drawn from one sample of a study of regulatory T cells in long-lasting Graves disease. TCRdb analysed the multiplex PCR reads with MiXCR anew, one entry per CDR3 protein. The repertoire holds more than 650,000 distinct CDR3 sequences, 30% seen once, with around 40% in the top ten. The material sequenced was peripheral blood mononuclear cells (PBMCs), taken when the disease was refractory, from a patient treated with antithyroid drugs. The receptor set was obtained from a female donor with Graves disease. Each CDR3 is given with its conserved first and last residue. A D gene is named only where the DNA matches it firmly. The listing skips clone size in some rows; elsewhere it reads once, few, many or a size class.

cdr3_aa: CSARDIRLAVYEQYF
cdr3_nt: TGCAGTGCTAGAGATATCCGACTAGCGGTCTACGAGCAGTACTTC
d_call: TRBD2
clone_size: .
v_call: TRBV20-1
j_call: TRBJ2-7

cdr3_aa: CSVDPGGEQYF
cdr3_nt: TGCAGCGTAGACCCAGGGGGCGAGCAGTACTTC
d_call: TRBD1
clone_size: .
v_call: TRBV29-1
j_call: TRBJ2-7

cdr3_aa: CASTFSQQNTEAFF
cdr3_nt: TGTGCCAGCACTTTTAGCCAACAGAACACTGAAGCTTTCTTT
d_call: .
clone_size: .
v_call: TRBV7-9
j_call: TRBJ1-1

cdr3_aa: CASNPGLVYEQYF
cdr3_nt: TGTGCCAGCAATCCCGGACTTGTCTACGAGCAGTACTTC
d_call: .
clone_size: few
v_call: TRBV2
j_call: TRBJ2-7

cdr3_aa: CATSGTRDYYNEQFF
cdr3_nt: TGTGCCACCAGCGGGACCCGGGACTACTACAATGAGCAGTTCTTC
d_call: TRBD2
clone_size: few
v_call: TRBV15
j_call: TRBJ2-1

cdr3_aa: CASTGRGLGNTIYF
cdr3_nt: TGTGCCAGTACCGGCAGGGGGCTTGGAAACACCATATATTTT
d_call: TRBD1
clone_size: few
v_call: TRBV19
j_call: TRBJ1-3

cdr3_aa: CSASAGVETQYF
cdr3_nt: TGCAGTGCTTCAGCGGGAGTTGAGACCCAGTACTTC
d_call: TRBD2
clone_size: many
v_call: TRBV20-1
j_call: TRBJ2-5

cdr3_aa: CSALTGSGANVLTF
cdr3_nt: TGCAGTGCACTGACAGGCTCTGGGGCCAACGTCCTGACTTTC
d_call: .
clone_size: few
v_call: TRBV20-1
j_call: TRBJ2-6

cdr3_aa: CAINDRGRDGELFF
cdr3_nt: TGTGCCATCAACGACAGGGGGCGCGACGGGGAGCTGTTTTTT
d_call: TRBD1
clone_size: .
v_call: TRBV10-3
j_call: TRBJ2-2

cdr3_aa: CASSYGDSTEAFF
cdr3_nt: TGTGCCAGCAGTTATGGGGATAGCACTGAAGCTTTCTTT
d_call: .
clone_size: many
v_call: TRBV27
j_call: TRBJ1-1

cdr3_aa: CASSSGVGEQFF
cdr3_nt: TGTGCCAGCAGCTCGGGGGTGGGTGAGCAGTTCTTC
d_call: .
clone_size: .
v_call: TRBV7-3
j_call: TRBJ2-1

cdr3_aa: CSAQGLRAPSYEQYF
cdr3_nt: TGCAGTGCTCAGGGCCTCAGGGCTCCGTCCTACGAGCAGTACTTC
d_call: .
clone_size: .
v_call: TRBV20-1
j_call: TRBJ2-7

cdr3_aa: CASSLYLGNQPQHF
cdr3_nt: TGTGCCAGCAGCTTATACCTAGGCAATCAGCCCCAGCATTTT
d_call: .
clone_size: few
v_call: TRBV7-2
j_call: TRBJ1-5

cdr3_aa: CSAIMRGNQPQHF
cdr3_nt: TGCAGTGCTATAATGCGGGGGAATCAGCCCCAGCATTTT
d_call: .
clone_size: .
v_call: TRBV20-1
j_call: TRBJ1-5

cdr3_aa: CASRWGGDTEAFF
cdr3_nt: TGTGCCAGCAGGTGGGGGGGAGACACTGAAGCTTTCTTT
d_call: .
clone_size: .
v_call: TRBV12-3/TRBV12-4
j_call: TRBJ1-1

cdr3_aa: CASKVGANSPLHF
cdr3_nt: TGTGCCAGCAAGGTAGGGGCGAATTCACCCCTCCACTTT
d_call: .
clone_size: few
v_call: TRBV6-1
j_call: TRBJ1-6

cdr3_aa: CASSGTDRGSYNEQFF
cdr3_nt: TGTGCCAGCAGCGGGACGGACCGTGGGAGCTACAATGAGCAGTTCTTC
d_call: .
clone_size: .
v_call: TRBV28
j_call: TRBJ2-1

cdr3_aa: CTPDRGEGNTEAFF
cdr3_nt: TGCACTCCGGACCGGGGTGAAGGGAACACTGAAGCTTTCTTT
d_call: .
clone_size: .
v_call: TRBV20-1
j_call: TRBJ1-1

cdr3_aa: CASRRSGQPDVYEQYF
cdr3_nt: TGTGCCAGCAGAAGAAGCGGACAACCGGACGTCTACGAGCAGTACTTC
d_call: .
clone_size: few
v_call: TRBV2
j_call: TRBJ2-7

cdr3_aa: CATSTGQNTEAFF
cdr3_nt: TGTGCCACCAGCACGGGACAGAACACTGAAGCTTTCTTT
d_call: .
clone_size: .
v_call: TRBV15
j_call: TRBJ1-1

cdr3_aa: CAASSGVVQPQHF
cdr3_nt: TGTGCCGCTTCTTCAGGGGTAGTTCAGCCCCAGCATTTT
d_call: .
clone_size: .
v_call: TRBV10-3
j_call: TRBJ1-5

cdr3_aa: CASSIGRGSGSPKNIQYF
cdr3_nt: TGTGCCAGTAGTATAGGACGAGGAAGCGGGAGTCCCAAAAACATTCAGTACTTC
d_call: TRBD2
clone_size: .
v_call: TRBV19
j_call: TRBJ2-4

cdr3_aa: CASSFGTGVITEAFF
cdr3_nt: TGTGCCAGCAGCTTTGGGACAGGGGTAATCACTGAAGCTTTCTTT
d_call: TRBD1
clone_size: .
v_call: TRBV5-6
j_call: TRBJ1-1

cdr3_aa: CASSGQGNAYEQYF
cdr3_nt: TGTGCCAGCAGTGGACAGGGGAACGCCTACGAGCAGTACTTC
d_call: TRBD1
clone_size: many
v_call: TRBV28
j_call: TRBJ2-7

cdr3_aa: CASSPLQTGELFF
cdr3_nt: TGTGCCAGCAGCCCACTACAGACCGGGGAGCTGTTTTTT
d_call: .
clone_size: many
v_call: TRBV12-3/TRBV12-4
j_call: TRBJ2-2

cdr3_aa: CASSQAGQPYEQYF
cdr3_nt: TGTGCCAGCAGCCAAGCGGGACAGCCCTACGAGCAGTACTTC
d_call: TRBD1
clone_size: .
v_call: TRBV3-1
j_call: TRBJ2-7

cdr3_aa: CATSFRQQPGLAEFQETQYF
cdr3_nt: TGTGCCACCAGCTTCAGACAACAACCGGGACTAGCGGAGTTCCAAGAGACCCAGTACTTC
d_call: TRBD2
clone_size: few
v_call: TRBV15
j_call: TRBJ2-5

cdr3_aa: CATSRVGHYGYTF
cdr3_nt: TGTGCCACCAGCAGAGTTGGCCACTATGGCTACACCTTC
d_call: .
clone_size: .
v_call: TRBV15
j_call: TRBJ1-2

cdr3_aa: CASTSTGPLGYGYTF
cdr3_nt: TGTGCCAGCACGAGCACAGGGCCATTGGGCTATGGCTACACCTTC
d_call: .
clone_size: .
v_call: TRBV6-1
j_call: TRBJ1-2

cdr3_aa: CASSVGIREGRTEAFF
cdr3_nt: TGTGCCAGCAGCGTAGGAATACGGGAGGGGAGGACTGAAGCTTTCTTT
d_call: .
clone_size: .
v_call: TRBV9
j_call: TRBJ1-1

cdr3_aa: CASSSLRGRPYEQYF
cdr3_nt: TGTGCCAGCAGCTCCCTTCGGGGCAGACCCTACGAGCAGTACTTC
d_call: .
clone_size: .
v_call: TRBV11-2
j_call: TRBJ2-7

cdr3_aa: CASSRGPQNRPQHF
cdr3_nt: TGCGCCAGCAGCAGGGGACCCCAAAATCGGCCCCAGCATTTT
d_call: .
clone_size: .
v_call: TRBV5-1
j_call: TRBJ1-5

cdr3_aa: CATLQTDLKNTGELFF
cdr3_nt: TGTGCCACCCTTCAAACCGACCTTAAGAACACCGGGGAGCTGTTTTTT
d_call: .
clone_size: few
v_call: TRBV6-2/TRBV6-3
j_call: TRBJ2-2

cdr3_aa: CASSESGVLRELFF
cdr3_nt: TGTGCCAGCAGTGAGTCTGGTGTTCTCCGGGAGCTGTTTTTT
d_call: .
clone_size: .
v_call: TRBV6-2/TRBV6-3
j_call: TRBJ2-2

cdr3_aa: CASSQDPSLADGYTF
cdr3_nt: TGTGCCAGCAGCCAAGATCCCTCCCTGGCGGATGGCTACACCTTC
d_call: .
clone_size: .
v_call: TRBV3-1
j_call: TRBJ1-2

cdr3_aa: CSARDLDRVNTIYF
cdr3_nt: TGCAGTGCTAGAGACTTAGACAGGGTAAACACCATATATTTT
d_call: TRBD1
clone_size: .
v_call: TRBV20-1
j_call: TRBJ1-3

cdr3_aa: CASSLGGAYTQPQHF
cdr3_nt: TGTGCCAGCAGCCTAGGGGGCGCGTATACTCAGCCCCAGCATTTT
d_call: TRBD1
clone_size: .
v_call: TRBV3-1
j_call: TRBJ1-5

cdr3_aa: CASSVVISTEAFF
cdr3_nt: TGTGCCAGCAGCGTAGTTATCAGTACCGAAGCCTTCTTT
d_call: .
clone_size: .
v_call: TRBV9
j_call: TRBJ1-1

cdr3_aa: CASRDQDRVGNTIYF
cdr3_nt: TGTGCCAGCAGAGACCAGGACAGGGTCGGAAACACCATATATTTT
d_call: TRBD1
clone_size: .
v_call: TRBV12-3/TRBV12-4
j_call: TRBJ1-3

cdr3_aa: CSARRGVEAFF
cdr3_nt: TGCAGTGCTAGAAGGGGCGTTGAAGCTTTCTTT
d_call: .
clone_size: .
v_call: TRBV20-1
j_call: TRBJ1-1

cdr3_aa: CASSILPGRETQYF
cdr3_nt: TGTGCCAGCAGTATCCTCCCGGGGCGGGAGACCCAGTACTTC
d_call: .
clone_size: many
v_call: TRBV2
j_call: TRBJ2-5